This TCR beta chain is from a study of regulatory T cells in long-lasting Graves disease (dated by TCRdb to about 2021). Regarding the research as a whole: Persistent Graves' disease meant more than 5 years of antithyroid drug treatment with TSH receptor autoantibodies that stayed positive. Patients with persistent Graves' disease were compared with patients with newly diagnosed Graves' disease using TCR sequencing and RNA sequencing of peripheral blood. The study was conducted in China and was registered as a clinical trial. A total of about 33 samples underwent TCR sequencing, from roughly 13 patients with persistent Graves' disease and 20 or so patients with newly diagnosed Graves' disease. In the clinical cohort, patients with persistent Graves' disease had used antithyroid drugs for an average of around 9.9 years.

This clonotype was counted a few times. It lacks a known antigen. No base quality information exists; no much larger clone differs at one position. The CDR3 holds 18 amino acids from the cysteine to the phenylalanine. CDR3 DNA is the only sequence kept; it has 54 bases, read in frame from the first base. V is pared back by 4 bases and J by 0 bases, with 19 bases lying between the germline termini. The germline V gene sets CDR1 to SGHDN and CDR2 to FVKESK. Libraries were prepared through multiplex PCR. Instrument on record: Illumina HiSeq 4000. To build TCR beta libraries, CDR3 regions were amplified by Arm-PCR using iRepertoire HTBI primers. Gel purification was performed on PCR products prior to sequencing. Concerning the study's data processing: Gene usage analysis of CDR3 amino acid clonotypes used the 62 TRBV and 14 to 15 TRBJ segments found across samples. Filtered high-quality paired reads were merged into contigs using COPE and FqMerger. BLAST was used to align contigs to the IMGT TRBV, TRBD and TRBJ reference genes, and CDR3 was defined following IMGT. Any clonotype with a frequency above 0.1% was classified as a highly expanded clone. Shannon entropy was used to measure repertoire diversity, and the Gini coefficient was used to measure V-J evenness. A clonotype found in more than one individual was treated as public. The public reads were quality trimmed at Q25 with fastp and then assembled into clones with MiXCR by TCRdb, keeping productive beta chains. CDR3 protein duplicates are merged, each entry listing the most common genes and DNA. The authors' filters were not applied to this entry. The sample contains some 470,000 distinct CDR3 sequences, roughly 21% of them found a single time. The top ten clones comprise roughly 7% of the sample.

Per the publication, the time point label means: persistent/refractory GD, antithyroid drugs over 5 years with positive TRAb. For both TCR sequencing and RNA sequencing, RNA was extracted from PBMCs in TRIzol. The diagnosis of Graves' disease was made according to American Thyroid Association guidelines. Recruitment of patients was carried out at an endocrinology department in Xi'an, China. Each patient gave approximately 10 milliliters of peripheral blood, collected in an EDTA anticoagulant tube. PBMCs were isolated by Ficoll Paque Plus density gradient separation without further T cell sorting. An Agilent 2100 Bioanalyzer and agarose gel were used to assess RNA quality, and a NanoDrop 2000 was used to measure RNA concentration. Findings and caveats that apply to the study as a whole: A larger number of public clonotypes was shared among persistent patients (more than 2,500) than among newly diagnosed patients (about 990). The study examined only peripheral blood because the primary lesion, thyroid tissue, could not be accessed. TRBV28, TRBJ1-2 and TRBJ2-5 were preferentially used in persistent disease, while TRBV20-1 and TRBJ2-1 were favored in newly diagnosed disease. Lower TCR Shannon entropy and fewer highly expanded clones were observed in persistent Graves' disease patients than in newly diagnosed patients, which suggested clonal expansion. Only the TCR beta chain was sequenced and analyzed. The small sample size was acknowledged by the authors as a limitation that may reduce accuracy.

Source: peripheral blood mononuclear cells (PBMCs), taken when the disease was refractory, from a patient treated with antithyroid drugs. This TCR was sampled from a female donor with Graves disease. The V gene is TRBV14 and the J gene is TRBJ1-3; the D gene is unclear. The DNA reads as follows: TGTGCCAGCAGCCGCAGAGAGACACTCTCGGTCTCTGGAAACACCATATATTTT. It is translated as CASSRRETLSVSGNTIYF.